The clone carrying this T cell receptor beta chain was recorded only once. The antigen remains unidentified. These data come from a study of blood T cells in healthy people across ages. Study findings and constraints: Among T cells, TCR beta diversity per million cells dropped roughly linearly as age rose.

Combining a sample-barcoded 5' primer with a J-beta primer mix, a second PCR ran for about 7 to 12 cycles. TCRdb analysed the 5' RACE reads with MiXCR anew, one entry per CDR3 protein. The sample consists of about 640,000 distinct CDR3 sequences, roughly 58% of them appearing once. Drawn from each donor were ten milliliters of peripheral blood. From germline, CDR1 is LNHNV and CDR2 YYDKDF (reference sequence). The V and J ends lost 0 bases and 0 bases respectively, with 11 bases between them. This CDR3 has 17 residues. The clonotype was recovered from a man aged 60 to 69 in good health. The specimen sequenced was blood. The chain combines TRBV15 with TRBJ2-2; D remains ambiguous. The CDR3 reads CATSRERRVTNTGELFF. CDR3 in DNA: TGTGCCACCAGCAGAGAGAGAAGGGTCACGAACACCGGGGAGCTGTTTTTT.